The next 31 T cell receptor beta chains were all read from a single sample in a study of shared clonotypes between healthy human individuals. Some clones are missing from TCRdb's copy, which holds only in-frame ones; the method was immunoSEQ multiplex PCR. The sample has about 2,200,000 clones, about 93% seen once. Terminally differentiated effector memory CD45RA+ cells were left out of the naive CD8 fraction, which was CD45RO-negative and positively selected for CCR7. Sequences were obtained from naive CD8+ T cells from PBMCs. These receptors were collected from a man between 18 and 29 years old in good health. Some clones in this sample may be carry-over from other donors' samples.

This rearrangement joins TRBV10-3 to TRBJ2-3; TRBD2 aligns across 7 bases. Germline assignment: CDR1 ENHRY and CDR2 SYGVKD. CDR3 length: 14 residues. V was pared by 8 bases and J by 2 bases, with 7 bases of the junction left unmatched. CDR3 in DNA: TGTGCCATCGTAAGCGGGGTCAACACAGATACGCAGTATTTT. Its translation: CAIVSGVNTDTQYF.

This clone was found once. This chain connects TRBV28 to TRBJ2-6, with 8 bases fitting TRBD1. With 4 bases clipped from V and 1 base from J, the junction kept 12 bases outside the gene matches. There are 19 residues in the CDR3. Looked up from germline, CDR1 is MDHEN and CDR2 is SYDVKM. The CDR3 loop reads CASSSSLGQARSGANVLTF. DNA of the CDR3: TGTGCCAGCAGTTCTTCTCTGGGACAGGCTCGATCTGGGGCCAACGTCCTGACTTTC.

This clone was observed once. The chain links TRBV14 to TRBJ1-2; D gene unclear. Germline V lookup: CDR1 SGHDN, CDR2 FVKESK. This CDR3 has 13 amino acids. Trimming cost V 6 bases and J 0 bases, with 8 bases left between them. The DNA of the CDR3 is TGTGCCAGCAGAGGAGGGCCTAACTATGGCTACACCTTC. Its translation is CASRGGPNYGYTF.

The rearrangement uses TRBV27 and TRBJ1-1, with D possibly TRBD1 on 5 matching bases. This CDR3 comprises 14 residues. Germline V gene data show CDR1 as MNHEY and CDR2 as SMNVEV (reference sequence). Between the trimmed V and J ends, which lost 0 bases and 4 bases, there was a span of 9 bases. The CDR3 sequence is CASSLSPGFTEAFF. CDR3 DNA: TGTGCCAGCAGTTTATCGCCAGGGTTCACTGAAGCTTTCTTT.

V is TRBV27 and J is TRBJ2-1, with D possibly TRBD1 on 6 matching bases. The V and J ends lost 6 bases and 7 bases respectively, with 13 bases between them. Per the germline V gene, CDR1 is MNHEY and CDR2 is SMNVEV (reference sequence). The CDR3 covers 13 residues. The CDR3 loop reads CASSRDNDNEQFF. In DNA form, the CDR3 reads TGTGCCAGCAGCCGGGACAATGATAATGAGCAGTTCTTC.

V is TRBV9 and J is TRBJ2-5; 9 bases line up with TRBD1. Losses at the gene ends were 8 bases for V and 9 bases for J; bases not matched to a gene: 14. The CDR3 is made up of 14 amino acids. Looked up from germline, CDR1 is SGDLS and CDR2 is YYNGEE. CDR3 DNA: TGTGCCAGTTCCGGACAGGGGAAGGGTCCGCCCCAGTACTTC. It codes for CASSGQGKGPPQYF.

The V and J genes are TRBV2 and TRBJ1-5; D is unresolved. Germline V gives CDR1 SNHLY, CDR2 FYNNEI. This CDR3 spans 13 amino acids. V was clipped by 6 bases and J by 5 bases, with 11 bases between them. CDR3 sequence: CASRPAHDQPQHF. The CDR3 nucleotides are TGTGCCAGCAGGCCAGCCCATGATCAGCCCCAGCATTTT.

The chain is built from TRBV28 and TRBJ2-7; perhaps TRBD1 as D (5 bases). CDR3 length equals 16 residues. Germline V gene data show CDR1 as MDHEN and CDR2 as SYDVKM. The ends were cut back, 1 base at V and 0 bases at J, with 13 bases in the middle. CDR3: CASSLSPRQGSYEQYF. CDR3 nucleotides: TGTGCCAGCAGTTTATCCCCGAGGCAGGGCTCCTACGAGCAGTACTTC.

The chain carries TRBV9 and TRBJ2-7; 10 bases agree with TRBD2. Germline CDR1 is SGDLS and CDR2 is YYNGEE. V dropped 0 bases and J dropped 6; count of bases not matched to a gene: 6. CDR3 length: 15 residues. This chain's CDR3 is CASSVGGTSVGEQYF. In DNA, the CDR3 is TGTGCCAGCAGCGTAGGTGGGACTAGCGTTGGCGAGCAGTACTTC.

A word on this clone: Within the sample, other DNA sequences also encode this same CDR3. The V and J genes are TRBV7-3 and TRBJ2-7; D is unresolved. V dropped 0 bases and J dropped 2 bases, with 5 bases sitting between them. Germline V gives CDR1 SGHTA, CDR2 FQGTGA. CDR3 length equals 13 residues. CDR3 amino acids: CASSLTPAYEQYF. As DNA, the CDR3 is TGTGCCAGCAGCTTAACCCCGGCCTACGAGCAGTACTTC.

The chain carries TRBV27 and TRBJ1-5, with D maybe TRBD1 (5 bases). The V gene lost 6 bases and the J gene lost 0 bases, with 21 bases spanning the gap. This CDR3 is built from 18 residues. The germline V gene has CDR1 MNHEY and CDR2 SMNVEV (reference sequence). The CDR3 region is CASSPGGVGGYSNQPQHF. The CDR3 nucleotides are TGTGCCAGCAGCCCCGGGGGTGTGGGCGGGTATAGCAATCAGCCCCAGCATTTT.

J is TRBJ2-7 and V is TRBV27, with D unclear. This CDR3 has 15 amino acids. The germline V and J ends were trimmed by 6 bases and 5 bases, with 20 bases remaining between them. In germline, CDR1 is MNHEY, CDR2 SMNVEV (reference sequence). The CDR3 is CASSRQPAAVDEQYF. CDR3 nucleotide sequence: TGTGCCAGCAGCCGCCAGCCCGCTGCGGTAGACGAGCAGTACTTC.

V and J are TRBV19 and TRBJ2-1; D unclear. This CDR3 is built from 15 residues. CDR1 and CDR2 from the germline V gene are LNHDA and SQIVND (reference sequence). V gave up 5 bases and J gave up 7 bases, with 18 bases separating them. CDR3 residues: CASSALANRLNEQFF. CDR3 nucleotides: TGTGCCAGTAGTGCTTTGGCGAACCGACTTAATGAGCAGTTCTTC.

The rearrangement uses TRBV7-9 and TRBJ1-2, with 9 bases that match TRBD1. Trimming took 5 bases from V and 3 from J; bases not matched to a gene: 7. This CDR3 has 15 amino acids. Germline loops: CDR1 SEHNR, CDR2 FQNEAQ (reference sequence). The CDR3 here is CASSRIQGADYGYTF. The DNA of the CDR3 is TGTGCCAGCAGCCGGATACAGGGGGCAGACTATGGCTACACCTTC.

The V call is TRBV19, the J call TRBJ1-4; D gene uncertain. Germline V CDR1 and CDR2: LNHDA, SQIVND (reference sequence). The CDR3 runs to 18 residues. Trimming removed 5 bases from V and 3 bases from J, with 22 bases in between. The CDR3 DNA reads as TGTGCCAGTAGTCCCCTCCAAATTCTCGGGCCGTCTAATGAAAAACTGTTTTTT. Translation: CASSPLQILGPSNEKLFF.

This chain connects TRBV30 to TRBJ1-2; TRBD1 matches 7 bases. Germline V lookup: CDR1 GTSNPN, CDR2 SVGIG (reference sequence). The V and J ends lost 3 bases and 2 bases, in that order; junction bases with no gene match: 12. There are 16 residues in the CDR3. The CDR3 loop reads CAWSGYQDRLNYGYTF. The DNA for the CDR3 is TGTGCCTGGAGCGGGTACCAGGACAGGCTAAACTATGGCTACACCTTC.

For this clone: Other DNA sequences within the sample encode an identical CDR3. The chain recombines TRBV2 with TRBJ2-7, with D uncertain. The CDR3 extends over 13 amino acids. V lost 6 bases to trimming and J lost 0 bases, with 9 bases between them. CDR1 is SNHLY and CDR2 is FYNNEI in the germline V gene. Here the CDR3 reads CASRGRSSYEQYF. CDR3 in DNA: TGTGCCAGCAGAGGCAGGAGCTCCTACGAGCAGTACTTC.

This chain connects TRBV29-1 to TRBJ2-3, with TRBD2 identical over 10 bases. With 5 bases clipped from V and 4 bases from J, the junction kept 6 bases outside the gene matches. The germline CDR1 and CDR2 sequences are SQVTM and ANQGSEA. The CDR3 is 14 amino acids. CDR3 nucleotide sequence: TGCAGCGTTTTAGCGGGAGGTCGCGCAGATACGCAGTATTTT. Amino acid sequence: CSVLAGGRADTQYF.

Concerning this clone itself: The identical CDR3 is also encoded by other nucleotide sequences in the sample. The chain combines TRBV20-1 with TRBJ2-7, with D unclear. Germline CDR1 and CDR2: DFQATT and SNEGSKA (reference sequence). The CDR3 extends over 9 amino acids. Deletions cut 6 bases from V and 4 bases from J, with 4 bases between. The CDR3, as DNA: TGCAGTGCGGGTTACGAGCAGTACTTC. Its protein product is CSAGYEQYF.

The chain has TRBV27 and TRBJ2-3, with TRBD2 matching 13 bases. Germline trimming cut 5 bases from V and 6 bases from J; bases unmatched to any gene: 17. The CDR3 runs to 19 residues. Germline V CDR1 and CDR2: MNHEY, SMNVEV (reference sequence). In DNA form, the CDR3 reads TGTGCCAGCAGTACCCTTTCTCTACTAGCGGGAGGGGAAAGGGATACGCAGTATTTT. This codes for CASSTLSLLAGGERDTQYF.

The chain links TRBV15 to TRBJ2-1, with 8 bases identical to TRBD2. The V gene's germline CDR1 is LNHNV and CDR2 YYDKDF (reference sequence). The CDR3 is 15 residues long. V was pared by 1 base and J by 6 bases, with 5 bases of the junction left unmatched. In DNA, the CDR3 is TGTGCCACCAGCAGAGGAAGCGGGAGCTCCAATGAGCAGTTCTTC. Translating it yields CATSRGSGSSNEQFF.

This clone was recorded once. This specimen includes other DNA sequences encoding the same CDR3. The rearrangement links TRBV14 to TRBJ2-7; TRBD1 agrees at 10 bases. The CDR3 contains 14 residues. The germline V gene has CDR1 SGHDN and CDR2 FVKESK. V shed 1 base, J shed 4 bases, and the junction held 1 base outside the gene matches. The CDR3 spells CASSQGTGGYEQYF. The CDR3 DNA follows: TGTGCCAGCAGCCAAGGGACAGGGGGTTACGAGCAGTACTTC.

The gene calls are TRBV4-1 and TRBJ2-1, with 13 bases that match TRBD2. V was pared by 4 bases and J by 15 bases, with 12 bases of the junction left unmatched. The germline V gene has CDR1 MGHRA and CDR2 YSYEKL. The CDR3 has 15 amino acids. The DNA of the CDR3 is TGCGCCAGCAGCCCCGGGACTAGCGGGACCCATGTGGGGTTCTTC. This translates into CASSPGTSGTHVGFF.

The gene calls are TRBV9 and TRBJ1-3; D unresolved. V dropped 0 bases and J dropped 0 bases, with 10 bases sitting between them. The CDR3 is 16 residues long. Germline V lookup: CDR1 SGDLS, CDR2 YYNGEE. CDR3 sequence reads: CASSVDAISSGNTIYF. DNA for the CDR3: TGTGCCAGCAGCGTAGACGCGATATCCTCTGGAAACACCATATATTTT.

V is TRBV19 and J is TRBJ1-2; D gene unclear. CDR3 length: 12 residues. Germline V CDR1 and CDR2: LNHDA, SQIVND (reference sequence). Trimming took 8 bases from V and 8 from J, leaving 15 bases between them. DNA for the CDR3: TGTGCCAGTCTGAAGGCTGACGGCGGCTACACCTTC. As protein: CASLKADGGYTF. Drawing the rest from reference TRBV19 and TRBJ1-2, the complete variable domain is DGGITQSPKYLFRKEGQNVTLSCEQNLNHDAMYWYRQDPGQGLRLIYYSQIVNDFQKGDIAEGYSVSREKKESFPLTVTSAQKNPTAFYLCASLKADGGYTFGSGTRLTVV.

V gene TRBV7-2 combines with J gene TRBJ2-1, with 7 bases lining up with TRBD2. The J segment lost 5 bases and the V segment lost 0 bases, leaving 1 base of the junction unmatched. The germline V gene has CDR1 SGHTA and CDR2 FQGNSA. The CDR3 extends over 14 amino acids. DNA for the CDR3: TGTGCCAGCAGCTTAGCGGGGACTAACAATGAGCAGTTCTTC. Protein: CASSLAGTNNEQFF. The full variable domain, rest sourced from reference TRBV7-2 and TRBJ2-1, is GAGVSQSPSNKVTEKGKDVELRCDPISGHTALYWYRQSLGQGLEFLIYFQGNSAPDKSGLPSDRFSAERTGGSVSTLTIQRTQQEDSAVYLCASSLAGTNNEQFFGPGTRLTVL.

This clone was detected only a few times. The V gene is TRBV6-5, the J gene TRBJ1-2, with no clear D. Trimming removed 6 bases from V and 8 bases from J, with 13 bases in between. The CDR3 sequence is 12 residues long. Per the germline V gene, CDR1 is MNHEY and CDR2 is SVGAGI. The CDR3 DNA sequence: TGTGCCAGCAGAGGCCTCTCTATGGGCTACACCTTC. Encoded protein: CASRGLSMGYTF.

The chain recombines TRBV7-6 with TRBJ1-5; D is unclear. Germline CDR1 and CDR2: SGHVS and FNYEAQ. This CDR3 comprises 14 residues. Trimming took off 1 base at V and 6 bases at J, with 10 bases between the two ends. CDR3 region: CASSLGMGGQPQHF. In nucleotides, the CDR3 is TGTGCCAGCAGCTTAGGCATGGGCGGTCAGCCCCAGCATTTT.

The sample holds one count of this clone. This rearrangement joins TRBV19 to TRBJ2-7; 10 bases align to TRBD2. With V trimmed by 3 bases and J by 6 bases, 11 bases remained unmatched. This CDR3 has 16 amino acids. Looked up from germline, CDR1 is LNHDA and CDR2 is SQIVND (reference sequence). The CDR3 loop is CASSMGPSGRGSEQYF. CDR3 nucleotides: TGTGCCAGTAGTATGGGCCCCAGCGGGAGGGGTAGCGAGCAGTACTTC.

This clone appeared once. The chain joins TRBV9 to TRBJ2-7, with a tentative D call TRBD2 (6 bases). V was shortened by 0 bases and J by 6 bases, with 16 bases between the two germline ends. Looked up from germline, CDR1 is SGDLS and CDR2 is YYNGEE. There are 15 residues in the CDR3. CDR3: CASSVGAGGAREQYF. CDR3 DNA: TGTGCCAGCAGCGTAGGCGCCGGAGGGGCTCGCGAGCAGTACTTC. Full variable domain (remainder filled in from reference TRBV9 and TRBJ2-7): DSGVTQTPKHLITATGQRVTLRCSPRSGDLSVYWYQQSLDQGLQFLIQYYNGEERAKGNILERFSAQQFPDLHSELNLSSLELGDSALYFCASSVGAGGAREQYFGPGTRLTVT.

This rearrangement joins TRBV28 to TRBJ2-2; D gene unclear. V was cut by 5 bases and J by 4 bases, with 11 bases left in between. The CDR3 contains 14 residues. Germline CDR1 is MDHEN and CDR2 is SYDVKM. The CDR3 DNA reads as TGTGCCAGCAGTCCCCACGGCGTCACCGGGGAGCTGTTTTTT. Its translation: CASSPHGVTGELFF.